This T cell receptor beta chain originates from a study of cytomegalovirus exposure and HLA in healthy donors. General study points: Rarity held for most TCR sequences, but there were some public TCRs that occurred in many donors. In vitro experiments confirmed that three CMV-associated chains were specific for CMV antigens. Later genetic work tied a missense DCLRE1C variant to beta-chain V and J trimming.

Germline V gene sequence: CDR1 ENHRY, CDR2 SYGVKD. Trimming took 11 bases from V and 2 from J, leaving 15 bases between them. The length of the CDR3 is 13 residues. Amplification used 60 Vbeta primers and 13 Jbeta primers. Sequencing used immunoSEQ multiplex PCR; TCRdb keeps in-frame clones, though not all of them. The sample carries around 120,000 clones, about 80% recorded once. Details on this clone: Its antigen is unidentified.

The J gene is TRBJ1-1, the V gene TRBV10-3; D perhaps matches TRBD1 (5 bases). The source is a female donor in good health and CMV-seropositive. The sample taken for sequencing was PBMCs. CDR3: CAAAGTPNTEAFF. The CDR3 bases are TGTGCCGCTGCCGGGACTCCCAACACTGAAGCTTTCTTT.